The rows below give T cell receptor beta chains drawn from one sample of a study of beta chain features in type 1 diabetes. Using immunoSEQ multiplex PCR, the repertoire was profiled, and TCRdb retains in-frame clones only, with some absent. The data show 900,000 or so clones, about 17% seen once. The material sequenced was naive CD4+ T cells from blood. The receptors originated from a young woman in good health. The CDR3 runs from the conserved cysteine through the conserved F or W. D genes are given only for firm matches. The size of a clone is reported for some rows only, either as once, few or many, or as a class for expanded clones.

v_gene,d_gene,j_gene,abundance,CDR3aa,CDR3nt
TRBV4-3,-,TRBJ2-3,-,CASSQLAGTLLASDTQYF,TGCGCCAGCAGCCAACTGGCCGGGACGCTTCTCGCCTCAGATACGCAGTATTTT
TRBV15,-,TRBJ1-5,-,CATSRDRTQPQHF,TGTGCCACCAGCAGAGATCGGACTCAGCCCCAGCATTTT
TRBV10-3,TRBD1,TRBJ1-1,-,CAISRDRESANTEAFF,TGTGCCATCAGCCGAGACAGGGAATCGGCGAACACTGAAGCTTTCTTT
TRBV7-9,TRBD2,TRBJ2-7,-,CASSGTSGDPRDEQYF,TGTGCCAGCAGCGGGACGAGCGGGGATCCCCGAGACGAGCAGTACTTC
TRBV5-1,-,TRBJ2-5,-,CASMRDAQGRETQYF,TGCGCCAGCATGAGGGACGCCCAGGGGCGAGAGACCCAGTACTTC
TRBV28,TRBD2,TRBJ2-3,few,CASSFSGSRVDTQYF,TGTGCCAGCAGCTTTAGCGGGAGTAGGGTGGATACGCAGTATTTT
TRBV5-6,-,TRBJ2-7,-,CASSKIDTALDEQYF,TGTGCCAGCAGCAAGATTGACACGGCGTTGGACGAGCAGTACTTC
TRBV15,-,TRBJ2-5,-,CATSRDNGRRETQYF,TGTGCCACCAGCAGAGATAATGGGAGAAGAGAGACCCAGTACTTC
TRBV4-2,-,TRBJ1-1,few,CASSQSPGLTNTEAFF,TGTGCCAGCAGCCAATCACCGGGACTGACGAACACTGAAGCTTTCTTT
TRBV18,-,TRBJ1-1,-,CASSPPQGFNTEAFF,TGTGCCAGCTCACCACCTCAGGGCTTCAACACTGAAGCTTTCTTT
TRBV27,-,TRBJ2-3,few,CASSTDTDTQYF,TGTGCCAGCAGTACAGACACAGATACGCAGTATTTT
TRBV5-1,-,TRBJ2-1,few,CASSFTPETEQFF,TGCGCCAGCAGCTTTACCCCAGAGACTGAGCAGTTCTTC
TRBV4-3,TRBD2,TRBJ2-1,-,CASSHGLAGFNEQFF,TGCGCCAGCAGCCATGGACTAGCGGGATTCAATGAGCAGTTCTTC
TRBV21-1,-,TRBJ2-7,-,CASSKEPNGQGHEQYF,TGTGCCAGCAGCAAAGAGCCGAATGGACAGGGGCACGAGCAGTACTTC
TRBV7-3,TRBD1,TRBJ2-3,-,CASSLAGDRGYTDTQYF,TGTGCCAGCAGCTTAGCCGGGGACAGGGGATACACAGATACGCAGTATTTT
TRBV15,-,TRBJ2-7,few,CATSQVPVSYEQYF,TGTGCCACCAGTCAGGTACCAGTTTCCTACGAGCAGTACTTC
TRBV9,-,TRBJ1-3,-,CASSADRTASGNTIYF,TGTGCCAGCAGCGCCGATCGGACAGCATCTGGAAACACCATATATTTT
TRBV28,-,TRBJ1-5,-,CASIGQTGNQPQHF,TGTGCCAGCATAGGACAGACCGGCAATCAGCCCCAGCATTTT
TRBV6-5,-,TRBJ1-4,-,CASSLRFSTNEKLFF,TGTGCCAGCAGCCTCAGGTTTTCGACTAATGAAAAACTGTTTTTT
TRBV28,-,TRBJ2-4,few,CASSFAGQAKNIQYF,TGTGCCAGCAGTTTTGCGGGCCAAGCCAAAAACATTCAGTACTTC
TRBV29-1,-,TRBJ2-3,-,CSVSSGLSTDTQYF,TGCAGCGTCTCGTCGGGCCTTAGCACAGATACGCAGTATTTT
TRBV15,TRBD1,TRBJ1-2,-,CATSRVNTGVYGYTF,TGTGCCACCAGCAGAGTCAACACAGGGGTCTATGGCTACACCTTC
TRBV15,TRBD2,TRBJ2-5,-,CATSRGLAEETQYF,TGTGCCACCAGCAGAGGACTAGCGGAAGAGACCCAGTACTTC
TRBV28,TRBD1,TRBJ2-7,few,CASSSTGTGLWNEQYF,TGTGCCAGCAGCTCTACCGGGACAGGATTGTGGAACGAGCAGTACTTC
TRBV28,-,TRBJ2-1,-,CASHPRTGGIGKQFF,TGTGCCAGTCACCCCCGGACTGGCGGGATAGGGAAGCAGTTCTTC
TRBV5-5,TRBD1,TRBJ2-6,few,CASSTGQGLLRSGANVLTF,TGTGCCAGCAGCACGGGACAGGGCCTACTACGCTCTGGGGCCAACGTCCTGACTTTC
TRBV7-9,-,TRBJ2-7,few,CASSLVPTVSYEQYF,TGTGCCAGCAGCTTAGTCCCGACAGTCTCCTACGAGCAGTACTTC
TRBV5-6,-,TRBJ1-2,few,CASSLVPGDHGYTF,TGTGCCAGCAGCTTGGTCCCAGGGGATCATGGCTACACCTTC
TRBV7-9,TRBD2,TRBJ2-7,-,CASSQAGVEQYF,TGTGCCAGCAGCCAGGCGGGGGTCGAGCAGTACTTC
TRBV10-3,-,TRBJ2-3,-,CAISAGNADTQYF,TGTGCCATCAGTGCCGGGAACGCAGATACGCAGTATTTT
TRBV19,-,TRBJ2-3,few,CASSNRAADTQYF,TGTGCCAGTAGTAACCGGGCAGCAGATACGCAGTATTTT
TRBV7-6,-,TRBJ2-1,few,CASSPSRRQPYNEQFF,TGTGCCAGCAGCCCTAGTCGCAGACAGCCCTACAATGAGCAGTTCTTC
TRBV11-2,-,TRBJ2-1,few,CASSFTSPRSYNEQFF,TGTGCCAGCAGCTTTACATCTCCCCGCTCCTACAATGAGCAGTTCTTC
TRBV7-9,TRBD2,TRBJ2-3,few,CAGSNPSGTDTQYF,TGTGCGGGAAGTAATCCTAGCGGGACAGATACGCAGTATTTT
TRBV28,TRBD2,TRBJ2-7,-,CASSRLAGTYEQYF,TGTGCCAGCAGTAGACTAGCGGGGACCTACGAGCAGTACTTC
TRBV5-1,TRBD2,TRBJ2-5,few,CASSPGTTQLTQYF,TGCGCCAGCAGCCCAGGGACTACCCAATTAACCCAGTACTTC
TRBV5-5,TRBD1,TRBJ2-2,few,CASSKQGADANTGELFF,TGTGCCAGCAGCAAACAGGGGGCTGACGCGAACACCGGGGAGCTGTTTTTT
TRBV5-1,-,TRBJ1-2,few,CASSLDPGPILYGYTF,TGCGCCAGCAGCTTGGATCCGGGACCGATACTCTATGGCTACACCTTC
TRBV28,-,TRBJ1-1,few,CATRQGLTEAFF,TGTGCCACCCGGCAGGGGCTGACTGAAGCTTTCTTT
TRBV18,TRBD1,TRBJ1-5,-,CASSLLTGGDQPQHF,TGTGCCAGCTCATTATTGACAGGGGGCGATCAGCCCCAGCATTTT
TRBV28,-,TRBJ1-5,few,CASSLYNQPQHF,TGTGCCAGCAGTTTGTACAATCAGCCCCAGCATTTT
TRBV2,-,TRBJ2-5,few,CASSEFGREETQYF,TGTGCCAGCAGTGAGTTCGGGAGAGAAGAGACCCAGTACTTC
TRBV6-1,-,TRBJ2-7,-,CASSESGQTYEQYF,TGTGCCAGCAGTGAATCCGGACAGACCTACGAGCAGTACTTC
TRBV5-1,-,TRBJ2-7,few,CASSELGSYEQYF,TGCGCCAGCAGCGAACTAGGCTCCTACGAGCAGTACTTC
TRBV4-3,-,TRBJ1-4,-,CASSQDLGRGKLFF,TGCGCCAGCAGCCAAGATCTGGGCAGGGGCAAACTGTTTTTT
TRBV5-1,-,TRBJ2-2,-,CASSLGLNTGELFF,TGCGCCAGCAGCTTGGGACTAAACACCGGGGAGCTGTTTTTT
TRBV18,-,TRBJ2-3,-,CASSYVGEAGTDTQYF,TGTGCCAGCAGTTACGTCGGAGAAGCGGGCACAGATACGCAGTATTTT
TRBV6-5,-,TRBJ1-5,-,CASSYSRGYQPQHF,TGTGCCAGCAGTTACTCGAGAGGGTATCAGCCCCAGCATTTT